Below, 27 T cell receptor beta chains from the same sample are listed, as sequenced in a study of blood T cell repertoires in COVID-19. TCRdb's copy holds only in-frame clones and misses some; the assay was immunoSEQ multiplex PCR. The sample records approximately 230,000 clones, around 83% being singletons. The sample taken for sequencing was peripheral blood. The source is a man at least 80 years old with acute or convalescent COVID-19.

The rearrangement links TRBV24-1 to TRBJ2-1; weak D call: TRBD2 (6 bases). The length of the CDR3 is 17 residues. Germline-derived CDR1 and CDR2 are KGHDR and SFDVKD. The V end was cut by 4 bases, the J end by 0 bases, with 15 bases between. CDR3 in amino acids: CATSDSSRGTSYNEQFF. The CDR3 coding sequence is TGTGCCACCAGTGACTCCTCCCGCGGGACCTCCTACAATGAGCAGTTCTTC.

This chain connects TRBV11-2 to TRBJ2-3; D perhaps matches TRBD2 (5 bases). Germline V gene sequence: CDR1 SGHAT, CDR2 FQNNGV. The CDR3 is 15 amino acids. Trimming removed 5 bases at V and 5 bases at J, with 17 bases between. As DNA, the CDR3 is TGTGCCAGCAGCCCGGCCCTTTTGGCGGGAGATACGCAGTATTTT. Amino acids: CASSPALLAGDTQYF.

This clone was detected only once. The genes are TRBV5-4 and TRBJ2-5; a weak D match, TRBD2 (7 bases). CDR1 is SGHNT and CDR2 is YYREEE in the germline V gene (reference sequence). V shed 4 bases and J shed 5 bases, with 15 bases lying between them. This CDR3 region has 14 residues. The CDR3 nucleotides are TGTGCCAGCAGCCAAGGGGGGGAGGAGGAGACCCAGTACTTC. It codes for CASSQGGEEETQYF. The full variable domain, its missing parts supplied by reference TRBV5-4 and TRBJ2-5, is ETGVTQSPTHLIKTRGQQVTLRCSSQSGHNTVSWYQQALGQGPQFIFQYYREEENGRGNFPPRFSGLQFPNYSSELNVNALELDDSALYLCASSQGGEEETQYFGPGTRLLVL.

Of note for this clone: The same CDR3 arises from other DNA sequences in this sample as well. This chain uses TRBV28 with TRBJ1-1, with 8 bases matching TRBD1. The CDR3 totals 13 residues. J gave up 4 bases and V 5 bases, and 3 bases lay outside the gene matches. CDR1 and CDR2 from the germline V gene are MDHEN and SYDVKM. This chain's CDR3 is CASSQGARTEAFF. CDR3 in DNA: TGTGCCAGCAGTCAGGGGGCCCGCACTGAAGCTTTCTTT.

The rearrangement uses TRBV6-1 and TRBJ2-3, with D possibly matching TRBD2 (6 bases). The CDR3 contains 16 residues. V lost 4 bases and J 1 base, leaving 15 bases between the germline ends. The germline CDR1 and CDR2 sequences are MNHNS and SASEGT. The CDR3 is CASSGFTGTGTDTQYF. The CDR3 DNA sequence: TGTGCCAGCAGTGGGTTCACCGGGACTGGCACAGATACGCAGTATTTT.

The chain has TRBV10-1 and TRBJ2-7; D gene ambiguous. The germline V gene encodes CDR1 WNHNN and CDR2 SYGVQD (reference sequence). The CDR3 runs to 13 residues. Between the trimmed V and J ends, which lost 8 bases and 4 bases, there was a span of 15 bases. The CDR3 region has the DNA TGCGCCAGCCGAGAGAGACTTCTATACGAGCAGTACTTC. Its protein product is CASRERLLYEQYF.

This CDR3 is CAAGGASGRHNEQFF. The CDR3, as DNA: TGTGCCGCCGGGGGGGCTAGCGGGAGGCACAATGAGCAGTTCTTC. The V gene is TRBV24-1, the J gene TRBJ2-1; 11 nucleotides align to TRBD2. V shed 12 bases, J shed 5 bases, and the junction held 11 bases outside the gene matches. The germline CDR1 and CDR2 sequences are KGHDR and SFDVKD. This CDR3 contains 15 residues.

The chain carries TRBV28 and TRBJ1-6; TRBD1 matches at 11 bases. The CDR3 is 15 residues long. The V gene end was trimmed by 6 bases and the J gene end by 4 bases; junction bases not matched to a gene: 2. CDR1 and CDR2 (germline): MDHEN, SYDVKM. The CDR3 nucleotides are TGTGCCAGCAGGAGGGACAGGGGGTATAATTCACCCCTCCACTTT. It specifies CASRRDRGYNSPLHF.

The V gene is TRBV27, the J gene TRBJ2-6; D remains unclear. V lost 1 base and J lost 3, with 7 bases in between. CDR1 MNHEY and CDR2 SMNVEV come from the germline V gene (reference sequence). The CDR3 runs 15 residues. CDR3 loop: CASSLLYVGANVLTF. The CDR3 coding sequence is TGTGCCAGCAGTTTATTATATGTTGGGGCCAACGTCCTGACTTTC.

The V and J genes are TRBV19 and TRBJ2-1, with D possibly matching TRBD2 (7 bases). Germline loops: CDR1 LNHDA, CDR2 SQIVND (reference sequence). With 8 bases removed from V and 10 bases from J, the gap between germline ends came to 12 bases. The CDR3 spans 11 residues. The CDR3 DNA reads TGTGCCAGTGGCGGGGGCGTGGAGCAGTTCTTC. Residues: CASGGGVEQFF.

The chain recombines TRBV3-1 (or the pseudogene TRBV3-2) with TRBJ2-1, with 9 bases matching TRBD2. The CDR3 runs to 14 residues. Trimming at V came to 4 bases and at J to 8 bases, leaving 6 bases not matched to a gene. From germline, CDR1 is LGHDT and CDR2 YNNKEL (reference sequence). CDR3 loop: CASSRGGGADEQFF. DNA of the CDR3: TGTGCCAGCAGCCGCGGCGGGGGGGCGGATGAGCAGTTCTTC.

The gene calls are TRBV19 and TRBJ1-5; 12 nucleotides match TRBD1. Losses at the gene ends were 4 bases for V and 3 bases for J; bases not matched to a gene: 10. The CDR3 is 18 residues long. Germline lookup yields CDR1 LNHDA and CDR2 SQIVND (reference sequence). CDR3 residues: CASSSPWGDRGPNQPQHF. DNA of the CDR3: TGTGCCAGTAGTAGCCCATGGGGGGACAGGGGGCCCAATCAGCCCCAGCATTTT.

Only one count was recorded for this clone. The chain uses TRBV12-3 or TRBV12-4 and TRBJ1-1; TRBD1 matches 7 bases. The CDR3 length is 11 residues. Germline trimming cut 5 bases from V and 11 bases from J; bases unmatched to any gene: 5. The CDR3 DNA is TGTGCCAGCAGTCCCACAGGGGTGGCTTTCTTT. Encoded protein: CASSPTGVAFF.

The CDR3 sequence is CASIKGTYHSYNSPLHF. Written as DNA, the CDR3 is TGTGCCAGCATCAAGGGGACTTATCACTCCTATAATTCACCCCTCCACTTT. This chain links TRBV28 with TRBJ1-6, with a weak D call TRBD1 (5 bases). There are 17 residues in the CDR3. Deletions cut 7 bases from V and 0 bases from J, with 16 bases between. Germline V gene sequence: CDR1 MDHEN, CDR2 SYDVKM.

CDR3 region: CASSQIGTGGRGGYTF. The CDR3 DNA sequence: TGCGCCAGCAGTCAGATAGGGACAGGGGGCCGAGGGGGCTACACCTTC. The rearrangement links TRBV23-1 to TRBJ1-2; TRBD1 agrees at 12 bases. TRBV23-1 is flagged as an ORF with uncertain function. The CDR3 loop spans 16 amino acids. Losses at the gene ends were 3 bases for V and 8 bases for J; bases not matched to a gene: 10.

The rearrangement joins TRBV19 to TRBJ2-3, with D perhaps matching TRBD2 (5 bases). The germline V gene has CDR1 LNHDA and CDR2 SQIVND (reference sequence). This CDR3 spans 18 amino acids. V lost 4 bases and J 0 bases, leaving 20 bases between the germline ends. CDR3 bases: TGTGCCAGTAGTAAATATGCAGGAGGAGTGGTAAGCACAGATACGCAGTATTTT. Amino acids: CASSKYAGGVVSTDTQYF.

This chain connects TRBV5-4 to TRBJ2-7, with TRBD2 as a possible D gene (5 bases). Germline V CDR1 and CDR2: SGHNT, YYREEE (reference sequence). The germline V and J ends were trimmed by 4 bases and 1 base, with 12 bases remaining between them. CDR3 size: 14 residues. CDR3 amino acids: CASSHLGDSYEQYF. CDR3 DNA sequence: TGTGCCAGCAGCCACCTCGGGGATTCCTACGAGCAGTACTTC.

The chain has TRBV9 and TRBJ1-4; TRBD1 matches at 8 bases. Germline V gene lookup returns CDR1 SGDLS and CDR2 YYNGEE. This CDR3 has 16 residues. V dropped 6 bases and J dropped 8; count of bases not matched to a gene: 15. CDR3 nucleotides: TGTGCCAGCACCCCCGGCCAGGACAGGGTGAAGGAAAAACTGTTTTTT. This encodes CASTPGQDRVKEKLFF.

The chain couples TRBV9 to TRBJ2-3; 8 bases fit TRBD2. This CDR3 comprises 16 residues. J lost 3 bases, V lost 2 bases, and 8 bases had no gene match. Germline CDR1 is SGDLS and CDR2 is YYNGEE. The CDR3 reads CASSVSGGAGTDTQYF. CDR3 DNA: TGTGCCAGCAGCGTCTCCGGGGGGGCCGGGACAGATACGCAGTATTTT.

This clone turned up a few times. The CDR3 is CASLGRREGYEQYF. As DNA, the CDR3 is TGTGCCAGCTTAGGTCGGCGGGAGGGTTACGAGCAGTACTTC. The genes are TRBV2 and TRBJ2-7; 9 nucleotides align to TRBD2. The CDR3 covers 14 residues. The germline CDR1 and CDR2 sequences are SNHLY and FYNNEI. Germline trimming cut 8 bases from V and 4 bases from J; bases unmatched to any gene: 9.

V usage is TRBV27 and J usage is TRBJ2-1, with D tentatively TRBD2 (6 bases). Germline CDR1 and CDR2: MNHEY and SMNVEV (reference sequence). This CDR3 has 14 amino acids. V was trimmed by 6 bases and J by 4 bases, leaving 13 bases between them. The CDR3: CASSQRARYNEQFF. CDR3 DNA sequence: TGTGCCAGCAGCCAGCGGGCGAGATACAATGAGCAGTTCTTC.

The chain couples TRBV5-6 to TRBJ2-7, with TRBD2 matching 11 bases. Unmatched junction bases numbered 5, after V lost 3 bases and J lost 3 bases. The CDR3 extends over 15 amino acids. Germline lookup yields CDR1 SGHDT and CDR2 YYEEEE. Here the CDR3 reads CASSWPGLADYEQYF. The CDR3 DNA follows: TGTGCCAGCAGCTGGCCGGGACTAGCGGACTACGAGCAGTACTTC.

The chain uses TRBV3-1 (or the pseudogene TRBV3-2) and TRBJ1-2; a weak D match, TRBD1 (5 bases). The CDR3 length is 15 residues. Germline V gives CDR1 LGHDT, CDR2 YNNKEL (reference sequence). Trimming left V 0 bases short and J 3 bases short, with 11 bases between. CDR3 nucleotide sequence: TGTGCCAGCAGCCAAGATGGAAGGGGCGACTATGGCTACACCTTC. The encoded protein is CASSQDGRGDYGYTF.

The genes are TRBV6-6 and TRBJ1-5; 9 nucleotides line up with TRBD1. Per the germline V gene, CDR1 is MNHNY and CDR2 is SVGAGI (reference sequence). The CDR3 consists of 16 residues. Germline trimming cut 8 bases from V and 0 bases from J; bases unmatched to any gene: 8. CDR3: CASLDRGRLSNQPQHF. In DNA form, the CDR3 reads TGTGCCAGCCTAGACAGGGGGAGACTTAGCAATCAGCCCCAGCATTTT.

This sequence joins TRBV27 and TRBJ2-7, with TRBD2 matching 8 bases. This CDR3 spans 15 amino acids. Germline V lookup: CDR1 MNHEY, CDR2 SMNVEV (reference sequence). V was pared by 5 bases and J by 4 bases, with 10 bases of the junction left unmatched. CDR3 coding DNA: TGTGCCAGCAGTGCCCCGGGACTAGGAATTTACGAGCAGTACTTC. Residues: CASSAPGLGIYEQYF.

This clone was recorded a few times. The CDR3 DNA reads TGTGCCATCTCTGGCCAAACAGATACGCAGTATTTT. This translates into CAISGQTDTQYF. The chain has TRBV10-3 and TRBJ2-3; D is uncertain. Germline assignment: CDR1 ENHRY and CDR2 SYGVKD. Trimming pared 8 bases from V and 3 bases from J, leaving 9 bases between. The CDR3 consists of 12 residues.

The V call is TRBV9, the J call TRBJ2-5; 8 bases map to TRBD1. J was trimmed by 5 bases and V by 0 bases; bases with no gene match: 6. Germline loops: CDR1 SGDLS, CDR2 YYNGEE. CDR3 length equals 15 residues. CDR3 sequence: CASSVGQGAWETQYF. CDR3 sequence (DNA): TGTGCCAGCAGCGTAGGCCAGGGGGCCTGGGAGACCCAGTACTTC. The full variable domain, rest sourced from reference TRBV9 and TRBJ2-5, is DSGVTQTPKHLITATGQRVTLRCSPRSGDLSVYWYQQSLDQGLQFLIQYYNGEERAKGNILERFSAQQFPDLHSELNLSSLELGDSALYFCASSVGQGAWETQYFGPGTRLLVL.